These 5 T cell receptor beta chains were all obtained from the same sample, sequenced in a study of vaccination and CD4 T cells after COVID-19 (dated by TCRdb to between 2021 and 2022). The library was obtained by PCR. Sequencing instrument: Illumina iSeq 100. TCR sequencing of DNA from cultured CD4+ T cells used the Oncomine TCR Beta short-read assay at the Johns Hopkins FTIC core. TCRdb's own reprocessing of the public reads used fastp at Q25 and MiXCR and kept productive beta chains. Every entry covers one CDR3 protein and lists the most common genes and DNA from its rows. The sample table lists about 19,000 distinct CDR3 sequences, around 41% of them with a count of one. The ten top clones hold 13% to 15% of the sample. The treatment or condition label on this specimen signifies: roughly ten-day PBMC culture with coronavirus spike peptide pools or control peptides (ViraFEST assay). Their antigens are not known.

Input material: cultured CD4+ T cells from blood. All receptors derive from a human donor with COVID-19.

The chain uses TRBV7-9 and TRBJ2-7, with D unresolved. Trimming removed 3 bases from V and 4 bases from J, with 4 bases in between. Per germline, CDR1 SEHNR and CDR2 FQNEAQ (reference sequence). The CDR3 sequence is 11 residues long. This CDR3 reads CASSFLYEQYF. DNA of the CDR3: TGTGCCAGCAGCTTCCTATACGAGCAGTACTTC. Full variable domain (rest looked up from reference TRBV7-9 and TRBJ2-7): DTGVSQNPRHKITKRGQNVTFRCDPISEHNRLYWYRQTLGQGPEFLTYFQNEAQLEKSRLLSDRFSAERPKGSFSTLEIQRTEQGDSAMYLCASSFLYEQYFGPGTRLTVT.

This chain uses TRBV2 with TRBJ1-1; D gene unclear. Germline assignment: CDR1 SNHLY and CDR2 FYNNEI. The V gene lost 7 bases and the J gene lost 0 bases, with 9 bases spanning the gap. The CDR3 extends over 13 amino acids. The chain's CDR3 is CASTVSVNTEAFF. The CDR3 bases are TGTGCCAGCACCGTCTCTGTGAACACTGAAGCTTTCTTT.

This chain uses TRBV3-1 with TRBJ2-5; the match to TRBD2 covers 10 bases. This CDR3 has 17 residues. With V trimmed by 0 bases and J by 3 bases, 7 bases remained unmatched. CDR1 and CDR2 (germline): LGHDT, YNNKEL (reference sequence). CDR3 sequence: CASSQDETSGDKETQYF. CDR3 sequence (DNA): TGTGCCAGCAGCCAAGACGAAACTAGCGGGGATAAAGAGACCCAGTACTTC.

This clonotype was picked up a small number of times. This chain joins TRBV2 and TRBJ1-2; the match to TRBD1 covers 8 bases. CDR3 length equals 16 residues. V dropped 5 bases and J dropped 4; count of bases not matched to a gene: 12. Germline CDR1 SNHLY, CDR2 FYNNEI. The CDR3 sequence: CASSPRTGTVGYGYTF. In DNA, the CDR3 is TGTGCCAGCAGTCCACGGACAGGGACGGTTGGCTATGGCTACACCTTC.

This clonotype is a singleton in its sample. V gene TRBV7-9 combines with J gene TRBJ2-7; 8 positions agree with TRBD1. This CDR3 is 14 amino acids long. V lost 0 bases, J lost 7 bases, and 5 bases stayed unmatched. The germline V gene has CDR1 SEHNR and CDR2 FQNEAQ (reference sequence). CDR3 bases: TGTGCCAGCAGCTTAGCATCACAGGGGGATGAGCAGTACTTC. Encoded protein: CASSLASQGDEQYF.